These T cell receptor beta chains were read from a single sample in a study of cytomegalovirus exposure and HLA in healthy donors. Clones were read by immunoSEQ multiplex PCR, and TCRdb kept only the in-frame ones, dropping some. The data hold 270,000 or so clones, with around 90% observed a single time. The sequenced sample was PBMCs. The receptors were gathered from a girl aged 2-10 years in good health and CMV-seronegative. Both conserved end residues are part of each CDR3. The D gene is left open where the match is weak. Where a row states a size, it is once, few, many or the class of an expanded clone; other rows omit it.

>NA|TRBJ1-1|NA|TRBV27
CASSLSGLTEAFF
TGTGCCAGCAGTTTATCGGGGCTCACTGAAGCTTTCTTT
>NA|TRBJ2-1|once|TRBV20-1
CSATRPGEQFF
TGCAGTGCTACCAGACCGGGTGAGCAGTTCTTC
>NA|TRBJ1-1|NA|TRBV19
CASETSVNTEAFF
TGTGCCAGCGAGACATCGGTGAACACTGAAGCTTTCTTT
>NA|TRBJ2-3|NA|TRBV29-1
CSVGGASSTDTQYF
TGCAGCGTTGGTGGGGCCTCTAGCACAGATACGCAGTATTTT
>NA|TRBJ1-5|NA|TRBV28
CASSLWAREDQPQHF
TGTGCCAGCAGTTTATGGGCCAGGGAGGATCAGCCCCAGCATTTT
>NA|TRBJ2-1|few|TRBV29-1
CSVQTRGSYNEQFF
TGCAGCGTACAGACTAGGGGATCCTACAATGAGCAGTTCTTC
>TRBD1|TRBJ1-1|NA|TRBV11-2
CASKKKTGWNTEAFF
TGTGCCAGCAAAAAAAAGACAGGGTGGAACACTGAAGCTTTCTTT
>NA|TRBJ2-7|NA|TRBV10-2
CASSSGLYEQYF
TGCGCCAGCAGCTCCGGACTATACGAGCAGTACTTC
>TRBD1|TRBJ1-4|few|TRBV5-6
CASSGTGGGSEKLFF
TGTGCCAGCAGCGGGACAGGGGGCGGTAGCGAAAAACTGTTTTTT
>NA|TRBJ1-1|once|TRBV19
CASSNGHHEAFF
TGTGCCAGTAGTAACGGACACCATGAAGCTTTCTTT
>TRBD2|TRBJ2-3|NA|TRBV9
CASSVAGGPGTDTQYF
TGTGCCAGCAGCGTAGCGGGGGGGCCGGGCACAGATACGCAGTATTTT
>NA|TRBJ2-7|NA|TRBV5-1
CASSFLGRGDYEQYF
TGCGCCAGCAGCTTTCTTGGCAGGGGGGACTACGAGCAGTACTTC
>TRBD2|TRBJ2-4|once|TRBV6-5
CASSYGPAGGIQYF
TGTGCCAGCAGTTACGGGCCAGCGGGGGGGATTCAGTACTTC
>NA|TRBJ2-2|NA|TRBV10-2
CASRTPNTGELFF
TGCGCCAGCAGAACTCCGAACACCGGGGAGCTGTTTTTT
>NA|TRBJ2-6|NA|TRBV29-1
CSVDLGDSGANVLTF
TGCAGCGTTGACTTGGGAGACTCTGGGGCCAACGTCCTGACTTTC
>NA|TRBJ1-1|few|TRBV5-1
CASSLSGEAFF
TGCGCCAGCAGCTTGTCGGGTGAAGCTTTCTTT
>TRBD2|TRBJ2-5|NA|TRBV11-3
CASSHGLAGGPETQYF
TGTGCCAGCAGCCACGGACTAGCGGGGGGCCCCGAGACCCAGTACTTC
>TRBD2|TRBJ2-7|once|TRBV5-4
CASSRSGGMYEQYF
TGTGCCAGCAGCCGAAGCGGGGGGATGTACGAGCAGTACTTC
>NA|TRBJ1-4|NA|TRBV6-5
CASSNLGRDEKLFF
TGTGCCAGCAGCAACCTGGGGAGGGACGAAAAACTGTTTTTT
>NA|TRBJ1-4|NA|TRBV7-9
CASSPAGASNEKLFF
TGTGCCAGCAGCCCAGCGGGGGCCTCTAATGAAAAACTGTTTTTT
>TRBD2|TRBJ2-2|NA|TRBV9
CASSPRLAPGELFF
TGTGCCAGCAGCCCTAGACTAGCCCCCGGGGAGCTGTTTTTT
>NA|TRBJ1-6|NA|TRBV28
CASSFRGSYHF
TGTGCCAGCAGTTTCAGGGGCTCCTACCACTTT
>TRBD1|TRBJ2-3|NA|TRBV10-3
CAIKKHGTDGTDTQYF
TGTGCCATCAAAAAACATGGGACAGACGGGACAGATACGCAGTATTTT
>TRBD2|TRBJ2-3|NA|TRBV15
CATSTSGRVYGDTQYF
TGTGCCACCAGTACTAGCGGGAGGGTATATGGGGATACGCAGTATTTT
>TRBD2|TRBJ2-3|NA|TRBV9
CASSVDPLAGDTRRADTQYF
TGTGCCAGCAGCGTAGATCCCCTAGCGGGAGACACGAGGCGGGCAGATACGCAGTATTTT
>NA|TRBJ2-2|NA|TRBV7-6
CASSPSGMNTGELFF
TGTGCCAGCAGCCCGAGCGGAATGAACACCGGGGAGCTGTTTTTT